One sample yielded the 25 T cell receptor beta chains listed below, sequenced in a study of cytomegalovirus exposure and HLA in healthy donors. In the PCR, 60 Vbeta and 13 Jbeta primers were used. The repertoire was sequenced with immunoSEQ multiplex PCR; TCRdb's copy has only in-frame clones and lacks some. The table records some 160,000 clones, 70% to 85% of them present only once. The sequenced sample consisted of PBMCs. The receptors originated from a male donor in good health and CMV-seronegative.

The chain recombines TRBV7-3 with TRBJ2-4; possible D gene TRBD1, 6 bases. The CDR3 consists of 16 residues. Germline CDR1 SGHTA, CDR2 FQGTGA. Trimming took off 2 bases at V and 0 bases at J, with 11 bases between the two ends. The CDR3 region has the DNA TGTGCCAGCAGCTTAGGTCAGGGGCTAGCCAAAAACATTCAGTACTTC. Its protein product is CASSLGQGLAKNIQYF.

V gene TRBV7-9 combines with J gene TRBJ2-1, with 8 positions matching TRBD1. Losses at the gene ends were 4 bases for V and 3 bases for J; bases not matched to a gene: 5. Germline CDR1 SEHNR, CDR2 FQNEAQ (reference sequence). The length of the CDR3 is 15 residues. CDR3 loop: CASSSTGGHYNEQFF. The CDR3, as DNA: TGTGCCAGCAGCTCTACAGGGGGACACTACAATGAGCAGTTCTTC.

The chain has TRBV7-2 and TRBJ2-1, with TRBD2 as a possible D gene (6 bases). Per germline, CDR1 SGHTA and CDR2 FQGNSA. The CDR3 is made up of 15 amino acids. Deletions cut 2 bases from V and 2 bases from J, with 10 bases between. The CDR3 sequence: CASSLLGGTYNEQFF. CDR3 nucleotide sequence: TGTGCCAGCAGCTTACTCGGAGGGACCTACAATGAGCAGTTCTTC.

This clone was counted only a few times. The V and J genes are TRBV2 and TRBJ1-1; perhaps TRBD1 as D (6 bases). Germline loops: CDR1 SNHLY, CDR2 FYNNEI. The CDR3 consists of 15 residues. V dropped 8 bases and J dropped 4 bases, with 20 bases sitting between them. CDR3 in DNA: TGTGCCAGCGGGGCGGGGGGCATGGTAGGCACTGAAGCTTTCTTT. Its translation: CASGAGGMVGTEAFF.

The chain carries TRBV5-4 and TRBJ2-6; D is undetermined. Germline values: CDR1 SGHNT, CDR2 YYREEE (reference sequence). V was cut by 3 bases and J by 4 bases, with 8 bases left in between. The CDR3 runs to 14 residues. The CDR3: CASSSLQGANVLTF. The CDR3 region has the DNA TGTGCCAGCAGCTCCTTACAGGGGGCCAACGTCCTGACTTTC.

V is TRBV10-2 and J is TRBJ2-2; 9 bases agree with TRBD2. V shed 2 bases and J 6 bases; nucleotides not matched to a gene: 1. Germline V gene data show CDR1 as WSHSY and CDR2 as SAAADI. The CDR3 is 14 amino acids. In DNA form, the CDR3 reads TGCGCCAGCAGTGAGGTAGCGGGGGCCGGGGAGCTGTTTTTT. It encodes CASSEVAGAGELFF.

The chain has TRBV19 and TRBJ2-3, with TRBD1 matching over 9 bases. Germline lookup yields CDR1 LNHDA and CDR2 SQIVND (reference sequence). The CDR3 covers 14 residues. Trimming removed 5 bases from V and 0 bases from J; junction bases left unmatched: 0. The CDR3 nucleotides read TGTGCCAGTAGTGGGACAGGGAGCACAGATACGCAGTATTTT. Amino acids: CASSGTGSTDTQYF.

The chain joins TRBV11-3 to TRBJ2-7, with 8 bases matching TRBD1. The germline CDR1 and CDR2 sequences are SGHNT and YENEEA. The J segment lost 5 bases and the V segment lost 5 bases, leaving 5 bases of the junction unmatched. The CDR3 has 13 residues. CDR3 loop: CASSAGTGHEQYF. The CDR3 DNA sequence: TGTGCCAGCAGCGCCGGGACAGGCCACGAGCAGTACTTC.

The chain links TRBV11-2 to TRBJ2-7; D unresolved. Germline V gene data show CDR1 as SGHAT and CDR2 as FQNNGV. The CDR3 extends over 14 amino acids. V was clipped by 0 bases and J by 4 bases, with 10 bases between them. CDR3 region: CASSLDPISYEQYF. The CDR3, as DNA: TGTGCCAGCAGCTTAGACCCTATCTCTTACGAGCAGTACTTC.

V and J are TRBV27 and TRBJ2-7; D might be TRBD1 (7 bases). V was pared by 1 base and J by 4 bases, with 11 bases between. Germline V gives CDR1 MNHEY, CDR2 SMNVEV (reference sequence). The CDR3 consists of 14 residues. As DNA, the CDR3 is TGTGCCAGCAGTTTATGGGCAGGGGGGTACGAGCAGTACTTC. It translates to CASSLWAGGYEQYF.

The chain is built from TRBV10-3 and TRBJ2-7; TRBD1 matches 8 bases. Per the germline V gene, CDR1 is ENHRY and CDR2 is SYGVKD. The CDR3 covers 14 residues. The V and J ends lost 3 bases and 5 bases, in that order; junction bases with no gene match: 6. CDR3: CAISDRGLDDEQYF. The DNA of the CDR3 is TGTGCCATCAGTGACAGGGGGCTAGACGACGAGCAGTACTTC.

This sequence joins TRBV7-3 and TRBJ2-1, with 8 positions matching TRBD1. V was clipped by 5 bases and J by 5 bases; unmatched bases: 8. This CDR3 has 15 amino acids. In germline, CDR1 is SGHTA, CDR2 FQGTGA. The CDR3 coding sequence is TGTGCCAGCAGCGACGGACAGGGAGTCCACAATGAGCAGTTCTTC. Its protein product is CASSDGQGVHNEQFF.

The table lists this clone with a count of one. The J gene is TRBJ1-1, the V gene TRBV29-1; D is undetermined. Germline V CDR1 and CDR2: SQVTM, ANQGSEA. The CDR3 has 12 residues. Trimming cost V 4 bases and J 1 base, with 7 bases left between them. CDR3 sequence: CSVGAGNTEAFF. The DNA of the CDR3 is TGCAGCGTTGGGGCAGGGAACACTGAAGCTTTCTTT.

The V gene is TRBV4-1, the J gene TRBJ1-1, with TRBD1 matching over 7 bases. There are 15 residues in the CDR3. Germline trimming cut 1 base from V and 5 bases from J; bases unmatched to any gene: 7. Per the germline V gene, CDR1 is MGHRA and CDR2 is YSYEKL. The CDR3, as DNA: TGCGCCAGCAGCCAAGGACAGGGTTTCTGGACTGAAGCTTTCTTT. This translates into CASSQGQGFWTEAFF.

This clone was seen a handful of times. The CDR3: CASSPYSNQPQHF. CDR3 in DNA: TGTGCCAGTAGTCCCTATAGCAATCAGCCCCAGCATTTT. This chain joins TRBV19 and TRBJ1-5; D is unclear. The CDR3 consists of 13 residues. Between the trimmed V and J ends, which lost 5 bases and 0 bases, there was a span of 5 bases. Germline V gives CDR1 LNHDA, CDR2 SQIVND (reference sequence). Filled out from reference TRBV19 and TRBJ1-5, the complete variable domain reads DGGITQSPKYLFRKEGQNVTLSCEQNLNHDAMYWYRQDPGQGLRLIYYSQIVNDFQKGDIAEGYSVSREKKESFPLTVTSAQKNPTAFYLCASSPYSNQPQHFGDGTRLSIL.

The sample holds a few counts of this clone. V usage is TRBV28 and J usage is TRBJ2-1; 11 nucleotides match TRBD2. Trimming took 10 bases from V and 8 from J; bases not matched to a gene: 10. The CDR3 has 14 amino acids. Germline V gene lookup returns CDR1 MDHEN and CDR2 SYDVKM. The CDR3 protein is CAIQGSGRAHEQFF. DNA for the CDR3: TGTGCCATCCAAGGTAGCGGGAGGGCCCATGAGCAGTTCTTC.

This clone was picked up one time. The chain carries TRBV5-6 and TRBJ1-6, with 8 nucleotides matching TRBD1. The CDR3 has 17 residues. Germline lookup yields CDR1 SGHDT and CDR2 YYEEEE. V lost 4 bases, J lost 4 bases, and 10 bases stayed unmatched. In nucleotides, the CDR3 is TGTGCCAGCAGCCTGAACTATGGACAGGGTTATAATTCACCCCTCCACTTT. Translating gives CASSLNYGQGYNSPLHF.

The CDR3 region has the DNA TGTGCCAGCAGCCCGACAGAAACTAACTATGGCTACACCTTC. It encodes CASSPTETNYGYTF. The rearrangement links TRBV7-9 to TRBJ1-2, with D maybe TRBD1 (5 bases). Germline CDR1 and CDR2: SEHNR and FQNEAQ (reference sequence). The CDR3 length is 14 residues. The V gene lost 5 bases and the J gene lost 0 bases, with 10 bases spanning the gap.

The gene calls are TRBV11-3 and TRBJ2-5; 7 positions match TRBD2. Near its end, the DNA agrees better with TRBJ2-7, so the J call may be wrong. The CDR3 is made up of 13 amino acids. CDR1 and CDR2 from the germline V gene are SGHNT and YENEEA. CDR3 bases: TGTGCCAGCAGCTTGGGGGGGAGTTACGAGCAGTACTTC. It translates to CASSLGGSYEQYF.

The chain has TRBV11-3 and TRBJ1-1; D might be TRBD1 (5 bases). The CDR3 sequence is 15 residues long. Germline V gene sequence: CDR1 SGHNT, CDR2 YENEEA. The ends were cut back, 2 bases at V and 6 bases at J, with 16 bases in the middle. The CDR3 sequence is CASSLRGGVAAEAFF. CDR3 DNA sequence: TGTGCCAGCAGCTTACGAGGAGGGGTAGCGGCTGAAGCTTTCTTT.

The count of this clone is one. This chain uses TRBV2 with TRBJ2-7; 8 bases line up with TRBD1. J gave up 6 bases and V 6 bases, and 7 bases lay outside the gene matches. Germline-derived CDR1 and CDR2 are SNHLY and FYNNEI. This CDR3 region has 13 residues. The CDR3 loop is CASRRDRPGEQYF. The CDR3 nucleotides are TGTGCCAGCAGGAGGGACAGGCCAGGCGAGCAGTACTTC.

The chain recombines TRBV11-2 with TRBJ2-3; 12 bases map to TRBD2. The CDR3 totals 16 residues. Germline CDR1 and CDR2: SGHAT and FQNNGV. Unmatched junction bases numbered 6, after V lost 2 bases and J lost 6 bases. The CDR3 DNA reads TGTGCCAGCAGCTTATCTAGCGGGAGGGCCCTGGATACGCAGTATTTT. This codes for CASSLSSGRALDTQYF.

The chain couples TRBV18 to TRBJ2-7; D uncertain. Per germline, CDR1 KGHSH and CDR2 LQKENI. The CDR3 has 12 amino acids. Trimming removed 3 bases at V and 6 bases at J, with 9 bases between. CDR3 coding DNA: TGTGCCAGCTCACCGGCTCAGGTCGAGCAGTACTTC. Translating gives CASSPAQVEQYF.

The rearrangement links TRBV14 to TRBJ2-3; TRBD2 might be the D (6 bases). The CDR3 covers 16 residues. The V end was cut by 2 bases, the J end by 4 bases, with 16 bases between. CDR1 is SGHDN, CDR2 FVKESK, per germline. As DNA, the CDR3 is TGTGCCAGCAGCCAATCCCAAACCAGGGAGGCAGATACGCAGTATTTT. Amino acids: CASSQSQTREADTQYF. The whole variable domain, filled in from reference TRBV14 and TRBJ2-3, reads EAGVTQFPSHSVIEKGQTVTLRCDPISGHDNLYWYRRVMGKEIKFLLHFVKESKQDESGMPNNRFLAERTGGTYSTLKVQPAELEDSGVYFCASSQSQTREADTQYFGPGTRLTVL.

V gene TRBV2 combines with J gene TRBJ2-1; 7 nucleotides match TRBD2. The length of the CDR3 is 16 residues. CDR1 is SNHLY, CDR2 FYNNEI, per germline. V dropped 2 bases and J dropped 0; count of bases not matched to a gene: 4. Here the CDR3 reads CASSELAGDSYNEQFF. In nucleotides, the CDR3 is TGTGCCAGCAGTGAACTGGCGGGAGACTCCTACAATGAGCAGTTCTTC. Supplemented by reference TRBV2 and TRBJ2-1, the full variable domain reads EPEVTQTPSHQVTQMGQEVILRCVPISNHLYFYWYRQILGQKVEFLVSFYNNEISEKSEIFDDQFSVERPDGSNFTLKIRSTKLEDSAMYFCASSELAGDSYNEQFFGPGTRLTVL.